The entry below describes one T cell receptor (beta chain). This specimen comes from a study of blood T cell repertoires in COVID-19. The table came from immunoSEQ multiplex PCR; TCRdb's copy has only in-frame clones and leaves some out. The data hold approximately 30,000 clones, with 90% to 95% observed a single time. The origin of this receptor is a human donor with active COVID-19. The donor label of this sample is uncertain. The specimen sequenced was peripheral blood.

Written as DNA, the CDR3 is TGTGCCAGCAGCCGACCCGACAGGAACACTGAAGCTTTCTTT. Translation: CASSRPDRNTEAFF. The chain joins TRBV6-5 to TRBJ1-1, with TRBD1 as a possible D gene (5 bases). V lost 6 bases, J lost 1 base, and 12 bases lay in between. This CDR3 spans 14 amino acids. Germline CDR1 MNHEY, CDR2 SVGAGI.